A selection of T cell receptor beta chains follows, all from one sample in a study of CD8 T cells in ankylosing spondylitis. TCRdb independently ran MiXCR on the 5' RACE reads; one entry per CDR3 protein. The data show 190,000 or so distinct CDR3 sequences, roughly 13% seen once. Sequencing was performed on blood, either unsorted or a sorted T cell fraction (not recorded which). Receptors were obtained from a male donor with ankylosing spondylitis or in good health (not recorded which). CDR3s include the opening cysteine and the closing phenylalanine or tryptophan. A D gene is named only where the DNA matches it firmly. The listing skips clone size in some rows; elsewhere it reads once, few, many or a size class.

j_call d_call v_call clone_size cdr3_aa cdr3_nt
TRBJ2-1 TRBD2 TRBV6-4 few CASSGLAGEYEQFF TGTGCCAGCAGTGGACTAGCGGGGGAGTACGAGCAGTTCTTC
TRBJ2-1 - TRBV4-1 many CASSQVPGTYNEQFF TGCGCCAGCAGCCAAGTTCCGGGGACCTACAATGAGCAGTTCTTC
TRBJ1-2 TRBD1 TRBV7-9 few CASEEQGKDGYTF TGTGCCAGCGAGGAACAGGGGAAGGATGGCTACACCTTC
TRBJ2-7 TRBD2 TRBV20-1 few CSARDRRSGASYEQYF TGCAGTGCTAGAGATCGACGAAGCGGGGCATCCTACGAGCAGTACTTC
TRBJ2-1 TRBD2 TRBV4-2 few CASSHERPGTSIYNEQFF TGTGCCAGCAGCCATGAAAGGCCCGGGACTAGCATCTACAATGAGCAGTTCTTC
TRBJ1-2 - TRBV6-5 - CASTTQARAGGYTF TGTGCCAGCACCACCCAGGCCAGGGCCGGGGGCTACACCTTC
TRBJ1-2 - TRBV12-3/TRBV12-4 - CAIGPGYGYTF TGTGCCATCGGGCCGGGCTATGGCTACACCTTC
TRBJ1-4 TRBD1 TRBV7-9 - CASRRDRAPNEKLFF TGTGCCAGCAGGCGCGACAGGGCTCCGAATGAAAAACTGTTTTTT
TRBJ2-1 TRBD2 TRBV7-2 - CASSLGGSGSDEQFF TGTGCCAGCAGCTTAGGGGGTAGCGGGAGCGATGAGCAGTTCTTC
TRBJ2-1 - TRBV6-1 - CASSDRTEGVNEQFF TGTGCCAGCAGTGACCGGACGGAGGGAGTCAATGAGCAGTTCTTC
TRBJ2-7 - TRBV12-3/TRBV12-4 many CASSFPGKSYEQYF TGTGCCAGCAGTTTCCCAGGGAAGAGCTACGAGCAGTACTTC
TRBJ2-3 - TRBV14 few CASSQDGGSRTDTQYF TGTGCCAGCAGCCAAGACGGAGGTAGCCGCACAGATACGCAGTATTTT
TRBJ2-7 TRBD1 TRBV20-1 few CSARDQPGQGTYEQYF TGCAGTGCTAGAGATCAACCGGGACAGGGGACCTACGAGCAGTACTTC
TRBJ2-1 TRBD1 TRBV27 many CASSLSETGGNEQFF TGTGCCAGCAGTTTATCTGAGACAGGGGGCAATGAGCAGTTCTTC
TRBJ2-3 - TRBV12-3/TRBV12-4 many CANRPLATDTQYF TGTGCCAATAGGCCCCTAGCAACAGATACGCAGTATTTT
TRBJ2-7 - TRBV5-1 - CASSLGGGGGYEQYF TGCGCCAGCAGCTTGGGAGGCGGGGGCGGTTACGAGCAGTACTTC
TRBJ2-5 TRBD1 TRBV6-5 once CASSYTRGRVETQYF TGTGCCAGCAGTTACACTAGGGGGCGGGTGGAGACCCAGTACTTC
TRBJ2-1 - TRBV4-1 few CASSQIEGFSSYNEQFF TGCGCCAGCAGCCAAATTGAGGGCTTTAGCTCCTACAATGAGCAGTTCTTC
TRBJ1-1 - TRBV12-3/TRBV12-4 few CASSIWNTEAFF TGTGCCAGCAGTATATGGAACACTGAAGCTTTCTTT
TRBJ1-5 - TRBV2 few CASSEWGSNQPQHF TGTGCCAGCAGTGAATGGGGTAGCAATCAGCCCCAGCATTTT
TRBJ2-7 - TRBV30 few CAWSVLPGRQSYEQYF TGTGCCTGGAGTGTACTCCCAGGACGGCAATCCTACGAGCAGTACTTC
TRBJ2-3 TRBD1 TRBV14 - CASSRLGGSSTDTQYF TGTGCCAGCAGCCGTTTAGGGGGCTCTAGCACAGATACGCAGTATTTT
TRBJ2-7 - TRBV11-1 - CASSAIGQTYEQYF TGTGCCAGCAGCGCCATAGGGCAGACCTACGAGCAGTACTTC
TRBJ2-7 - TRBV5-1 medium-sized CASSLGYEQYF TGTGCCAGCAGTTTAGGGTACGAGCAGTACTTC
TRBJ2-2 - TRBV6-4 few CASSDSWGQELFF TGTGCCAGCAGTGACTCGTGGGGGCAGGAGCTGTTTTTT
TRBJ2-7 TRBD1 TRBV5-5 many CASSQRQGFTYEQYF TGTGCCAGCAGCCAACGACAGGGGTTTACCTACGAGCAGTACTTC
TRBJ2-7 - TRBV5-6 few CASSLGQTIDYEQYF TGTGCCAGCAGCTTGGGACAGACGATCGACTACGAGCAGTACTTC
TRBJ1-1 - TRBV6-1 - CASRGIYQSEAFF TGTGCCAGCAGAGGAATTTATCAGAGTGAAGCTTTCTTT
TRBJ1-2 - TRBV12-3/TRBV12-4 - CASSLGLQDSYGYTF TGTGCCAGCAGTTTGGGCCTTCAGGACTCTTATGGCTACACCTTC
TRBJ2-5 TRBD1 TRBV4-1 - CASSQTGGTGFFQETQYF TGCGCCAGCAGCCAAACCGGAGGGACAGGCTTCTTCCAAGAGACCCAGTACTTC
TRBJ2-7 TRBD1 TRBV27 many CASSLSGTGESEQYF TGTGCCAGCAGTTTATCGGGGACAGGGGAGTCCGAGCAGTACTTC
TRBJ2-1 - TRBV7-9 many CASSLVGDEQFF TGTGCCAGCAGCTTAGTCGGGGATGAGCAGTTCTTC
TRBJ2-5 - TRBV4-1 - CASSQVGIETQYF TGCGCCAGCAGCCAAGTCGGGATAGAGACCCAGTACTTC
TRBJ2-7 TRBD1 TRBV3-1 few CASSQEGGTGNEQYF TGTGCCAGCAGCCAAGAGGGGGGGACAGGGAACGAGCAGTACTTC
TRBJ2-2 - TRBV5-6 - CASSLRTESITGELFF TGTGCCAGCAGCTTGAGGACAGAGAGTATCACCGGGGAGCTGTTTTTT
TRBJ2-7 TRBD1 TRBV7-9 few CASRGQDLYEQYF TGTGCCAGCAGAGGACAGGATCTCTACGAGCAGTACTTC
TRBJ2-5 TRBD2 TRBV2 - CASTFGLAAQETQYF TGTGCCAGCACTTTCGGACTAGCGGCACAAGAGACCCAGTACTTC
TRBJ1-2 - TRBV4-1 many CASSQELGMDYGYTF TGCGCCAGCAGCCAAGAGTTAGGGATGGACTATGGCTACACCTTC
TRBJ2-7 - TRBV29-1 many CSVEVRVSEQYF TGCAGCGTTGAAGTGCGAGTCTCAGAGCAGTACTTC
TRBJ2-1 - TRBV3-1 many CASSLDGGNEQFF TGTGCCAGCAGCCTTGACGGAGGCAATGAGCAGTTCTTC
TRBJ1-1 TRBD1 TRBV4-1 few CASSPVDRGRWNTEAFF TGCGCCAGCAGCCCAGTGGACAGGGGGCGCTGGAACACTGAAGCTTTCTTT
TRBJ2-1 TRBD2 TRBV6-1 few CASSTTSGAGNEQFF TGTGCCAGCAGTACGACTAGCGGGGCGGGTAATGAGCAGTTCTTC
TRBJ2-7 - TRBV2 few CASRRPGSYEQYF TGTGCCAGCAGACGCCCAGGCTCCTACGAGCAGTACTTC
TRBJ2-4 TRBD1 TRBV5-6 - CASSLRDRQYF TGTGCCAGCAGCCTAAGGGACAGACAGTACTTC
TRBJ1-1 - TRBV7-2 few CASSLGSGRTEAFF TGTGCCAGCAGCTTAGGGTCAGGGCGGACTGAAGCTTTCTTT
TRBJ1-5 - TRBV28 many CASSLSSNQPQHF TGTGCCAGCAGTTTATCTAGCAATCAGCCCCAGCATTTT
TRBJ1-6 - TRBV3-1 - CASSQDPWTANSPLHF TGTGCCAGCAGCCAAGATCCGTGGACGGCTAATTCACCCCTCCACTTT
TRBJ2-5 - TRBV6-1 - CASSLWGYQETQYF TGTGCCAGCAGTCTATGGGGCTACCAAGAGACCCAGTACTTC
TRBJ2-7 TRBD2 TRBV7-9 - CASRLLAGGPEQYF TGTGCCAGCAGATTACTAGCGGGGGGGCCCGAGCAGTACTTC